These T cell receptor beta chains were read from a single sample in a study of control samples from healthy donors and cancer patients. Sequenced by immunoSEQ multiplex PCR; TCRdb stores in-frame clones only, minus some. The sample carries approximately 170,000 clones, more than 85% recorded once. The source material was blood. The source is a woman aged 25 to 45 in good health. Each CDR3 is given with its conserved first and last residue. D genes are given only for firm matches. For some rows the clone size is stated as once, few or many, or as a class when expanded; others skip it.

D gene	J gene	V gene	clone size	CDR3 protein	CDR3 DNA
-	TRBJ1-1	TRBV19	-	CASRENTEAFF	TGTGCCAGTAGGGAGAACACTGAAGCTTTCTTT
-	TRBJ1-5	TRBV7-8	-	CASSLGTVNGNQPQHF	TGTGCCAGCAGCTTAGGGACAGTCAACGGCAATCAGCCCCAGCATTTT
TRBD2	TRBJ2-1	TRBV5-1	once	CASSLPSGGGGDEQFF	TGCGCCAGCAGCCTCCCTTCGGGAGGGGGTGGGGATGAGCAGTTCTTC
TRBD2	TRBJ2-3	TRBV9	-	CASSVSLSGITDTQYF	TGTGCCAGCAGCGTGAGCCTCAGCGGGATCACAGATACGCAGTATTTT
-	TRBJ2-3	TRBV19	-	CASSIAQFGVSTDTQYF	TGTGCCAGTAGTATAGCCCAATTTGGGGTTAGCACAGATACGCAGTATTTT
-	TRBJ1-3	TRBV14	-	CASSQYQISGNTIYF	TGTGCCAGCAGCCAATATCAGATCTCTGGAAACACCATATATTTT
-	TRBJ2-2	TRBV18	-	CASSTNPGELFF	TGTGCCAGCTCAACGAATCCCGGGGAGCTGTTTTTT
-	TRBJ2-7	TRBV4-1	-	CASSQATSFHEQYF	TGCGCCAGCAGCCAAGCCACTAGTTTCCACGAGCAGTACTTC
-	TRBJ2-2	TRBV5-1	-	CASSLRGNTGELFF	TGCGCCAGCAGCCTCCGGGGCAACACCGGGGAGCTGTTTTTT
TRBD1	TRBJ2-3	TRBV9	-	CASSLGQHKDTQYF	TGTGCCAGCAGCTTGGGACAGCACAAAGATACGCAGTATTTT
TRBD2	TRBJ2-7	TRBV5-4	-	CASSPETSAYEQYF	TGTGCCAGCAGCCCGGAAACTAGCGCCTACGAGCAGTACTTC
TRBD2	TRBJ2-1	TRBV28	-	CASSLSAGGQDNEQFF	TGTGCCAGCAGTCTGTCGGCGGGAGGGCAGGACAATGAGCAGTTCTTC
-	TRBJ2-1	TRBV7-9	-	CASSLGTGGEFSNEQFF	TGTGCCAGCAGCTTAGGTACGGGGGGCGAGTTCTCCAATGAGCAGTTCTTC
-	TRBJ2-7	TRBV30	-	CAWNLGSSYEQYF	TGTGCCTGGAATTTGGGCAGCTCCTACGAGCAGTACTTC
TRBD2	TRBJ2-7	TRBV30	-	CAWGTKYGGYEQYF	TGTGCCTGGGGTACGAAGTACGGGGGGTACGAGCAGTACTTC
-	TRBJ2-5	TRBV7-2	-	CASSPAAETQYF	TGTGCCAGCAGCCCAGCCGCCGAGACCCAGTACTTC
-	TRBJ1-1	TRBV27	-	CASRSMNTEAFF	TGTGCCAGCAGATCCATGAACACTGAAGCTTTCTTT
-	TRBJ2-2	TRBV27	-	CASKPLRFLDRPTGELFF	TGTGCCAGCAAACCCCTACGTTTCCTAGACAGACCCACCGGGGAGCTGTTTTTT
-	TRBJ2-1	TRBV5-1	-	CASSWGRSSYNEQFF	TGCGCCAGCAGCTGGGGGAGGTCCTCCTACAATGAGCAGTTCTTC
-	TRBJ1-2	TRBV4-1	-	CASSQVVRGAQYGYTF	TGCGCCAGCAGCCAAGTCGTTAGGGGCGCACAATATGGCTACACCTTC
-	TRBJ1-5	TRBV19	-	CASSVILSHNQPQHF	TGTGCCAGTAGTGTAATCTTGTCCCACAATCAGCCCCAGCATTTT
TRBD1	TRBJ2-7	TRBV4-1	-	CASSPIYLIRGRDTYEQYF	TGCGCCAGCAGCCCGATATACCTAATCAGGGGGCGGGACACCTACGAGCAGTACTTC
-	TRBJ2-7	TRBV19	-	CASSIDPATNEQYF	TGTGCCAGTAGTATCGACCCGGCGACTAACGAGCAGTACTTC
TRBD2	TRBJ2-1	TRBV7-9	-	CASSLAGLAGRNEQFF	TGTGCCAGCAGCTTAGCGGGACTAGCGGGCCGCAATGAGCAGTTCTTC
-	TRBJ1-3	TRBV18	-	CASSPDSSSSGNTIYF	TGTGCCAGCTCCCCGGACAGCTCCAGCTCTGGAAACACCATATATTTT
-	TRBJ2-5	TRBV15	once	CATSRDDREGTQYF	TGTGCCACCAGCAGAGATGACAGGGAGGGGACCCAGTACTTC
-	TRBJ2-1	TRBV19	-	CASSIRDRGDSSYNEQFF	TGTGCCAGTAGTATAAGAGATAGGGGGGACAGCTCCTACAATGAGCAGTTCTTC
TRBD2	TRBJ2-3	TRBV28	-	CASRESGRSDTQYF	TGTGCCAGCAGAGAAAGCGGGAGATCAGATACGCAGTATTTT
-	TRBJ1-6	TRBV3-1/TRBV3-2	-	CASSPNMDSPLHF	TGTGCCAGCAGCCCGAATATGGATTCACCCCTCCACTTT
-	TRBJ1-2	TRBV5-4	-	CASSFEGANYGYTF	TGTGCCAGCAGCTTTGAGGGTGCTAACTATGGCTACACCTTC
-	TRBJ2-2	TRBV10-3	-	CAISDPGLSNTGELFF	TGTGCCATCAGTGACCCGGGACTTTCGAACACCGGGGAGCTGTTTTTT
-	TRBJ1-2	TRBV15	once	CATSRDHAASYGYTF	TGTGCCACCAGCAGAGATCACGCAGCTAGCTATGGCTACACCTTC
TRBD2	TRBJ2-5	TRBV11-2	-	CASSWGLAGSGETQYF	TGTGCCAGCAGCTGGGGACTAGCGGGATCTGGAGAGACCCAGTACTTC
-	TRBJ1-2	TRBV29-1	-	CSVEGWRSSGYTF	TGCAGCGTTGAAGGTTGGCGGTCTAGTGGCTACACCTTC
TRBD2	TRBJ2-1	TRBV18	-	CASSPPRTSGNNEQFF	TGTGCCAGCTCACCACCCCGGACTAGCGGCAACAATGAGCAGTTCTTC
-	TRBJ2-1	TRBV9	-	CASSVVGAGYNEQFF	TGTGCCAGCAGCGTAGTTGGGGCAGGCTACAATGAGCAGTTCTTC
-	TRBJ1-1	TRBV2	-	CATRDGPTNTEAFF	TGTGCCACCCGAGACGGACCCACGAACACTGAAGCTTTCTTT
-	TRBJ2-7	TRBV6-2/TRBV6-3	-	CASSPTSYEQYF	TGTGCCAGCAGCCCCACTAGTTACGAGCAGTACTTC
-	TRBJ2-7	TRBV5-6	-	CASSGDGTYEQYF	TGTGCCAGCAGCGGGGACGGAACCTACGAGCAGTACTTC
-	TRBJ2-1	TRBV5-6	-	CASSLDPGQGSYNEQFF	TGTGCCAGCAGCTTGGACCCCGGGCAGGGATCCTACAATGAGCAGTTCTTC
TRBD1	TRBJ2-7	TRBV27	-	CASRPGQGVGEQYF	TGTGCCAGCAGACCAGGACAGGGGGTCGGCGAGCAGTACTTC
-	TRBJ2-1	TRBV2	-	CASRRDRSYNEQFF	TGTGCCAGCAGGAGGGACCGCTCCTACAATGAGCAGTTCTTC
TRBD1	TRBJ1-5	TRBV19	-	CASSIETGSGTNNQPQHF	TGTGCCAGTAGTATAGAGACAGGGAGCGGGACCAACAATCAGCCCCAGCATTTT
-	TRBJ2-7	TRBV2	-	CASSDGNSPYEQYF	TGTGCCAGCAGTGATGGGAATAGTCCCTACGAGCAGTACTTC
TRBD1	TRBJ1-1	TRBV5-1	-	CASSLEGQGGTNTEAFF	TGCGCCAGCAGCTTGGAGGGACAGGGAGGTACGAACACTGAAGCTTTCTTT
-	TRBJ2-5	TRBV5-1	-	CASSLVGSRGETQYF	TGCGCCAGCAGCTTGGTCGGGAGTAGGGGAGAGACCCAGTACTTC
TRBD2	TRBJ2-7	TRBV7-2	-	CASSYTSGSSYEQYF	TGTGCCAGCAGCTACACTAGCGGGAGCTCCTACGAGCAGTACTTC
TRBD2	TRBJ2-2	TRBV7-3	-	CASSMGLEPGELFF	TGTGCCAGCAGCATGGGACTAGAGCCCGGGGAGCTGTTTTTT
-	TRBJ2-2	TRBV5-1	-	CASSLGESTGELFF	TGCGCCAGCAGCTTGGGAGAATCGACCGGGGAGCTGTTTTTT
-	TRBJ1-1	TRBV5-1	-	CASSLRGTYNTEAFF	TGCGCCAGCAGCTTGCGCGGGACATACAACACTGAAGCTTTCTTT